This T cell receptor (beta chain) originates from a study of T cells of healthy individuals. From the 5' RACE reads, TCRdb called clonotypes with MiXCR, one entry per CDR3 protein. The sample lists over 95,000 distinct CDR3 sequences, about 16% seen once, with over 5% in the top ten. This clonotype has only a few counts. The TCR sequence derives from a human donor in good health.

CDR3 protein: CASRPGPPKNIQYF. The CDR3 DNA reads TGTGCCAGCAGGCCGGGCCCACCCAAAAACATTCAGTACTTC. The chain couples TRBV28 to TRBJ2-4; D is unresolved. The CDR3 sequence is 14 residues long. Trimming took 6 bases from V and 2 from J, leaving 11 bases between them. Per the germline V gene, CDR1 is MDHEN and CDR2 is SYDVKM.